This TCR beta chain was sequenced during a study of breast tumors, draining lymph nodes, adjacent tissues (dated by TCRdb to about 2016). Concerning the study at large: TCR beta repertoires were compared across tumor, adjacent nontumor tissue and axillary lymph nodes obtained from breast cancer patients. In human breast cancer, the study set out to evaluate how tumor, surrounding tissue and draining lymph node repertoires relate to one another and whether T cells may move between these sites. The investigation overall reported the following: The data were considered consistent with most tumor T cells being derived from the lymph node and subsequently expanding within tumor tissue. The conclusion that tumor T cells originate in lymph nodes was framed as consistent with a hypothesis rather than directly demonstrated. Tumor and nontumor tissue repertoires were found to be significantly more similar in luminal-like than in basal-like breast cancer. T-cell repertoire diversity in tumors was found to be lower than in lymph nodes but higher than in nontumor tissue, and preferential V and J gene usage was observed.

For sequencing, an Illumina HiSeq 2000 was employed. Multiplex PCR amplification was used to build the TCR beta chain libraries. The amplified TCR beta chain products were analyzed by high-throughput sequencing. The raw public reads went through TCRdb reprocessing: fastp at Q25, MiXCR clone calling, in-frame beta chains kept. Records with the same CDR3 protein are collapsed into one entry carrying the most frequent genes and DNA. Recorded for this sample are 160,000 or so distinct CDR3 sequences; 30% to 35% of them occurred a single time. Of the sample, over 3.5% is held by the ten largest clones. The cysteine opens and the phenylalanine closes a CDR3 of 18 amino acids. Only the CDR3 DNA is retained, 54 bases long and in frame from the first base. The germline V gene yields SGHRS for CDR1 and YFSETQ for CDR2. Trimmed from V: 7 bases; trimmed from J: 3 bases; junction bases lacking a gene match: 20.

The axillary draining lymph nodes of breast cancer patients were the source of the lymph node samples. For this clonotype: Its antigen target is currently unknown. Per-nucleotide qualities are absent, and no much larger clonotype sits a single base away.

The receptor comes from a female donor with breast cancer. Some clones in this sample may be carry-over from other donors' samples. The sequence links TRBV5-1 to TRBJ2-3, with 7 middle bases fitting TRBD1. The specimen sequenced was axillary lymph node tissue. DNA sequence: TGCGCCAGCGGAACCCAGACAGGGCAGTGCCGGTCGACAGATACGCAGTATTTT. Its protein product is CASGTQTGQCRSTDTQYF.